One and the same sample provided the 32 T cell receptor beta chains below, sequenced in a study of T cells expressing NK-cell markers. TCRdb re-called the 5' RACE reads, yielding one record per CDR3 amino acid sequence without DNA. This listing includes 150,000 to 160,000 distinct CDR3 sequences. The sample taken for sequencing was blood T cells: a sorted CD56 or NKG2C T cell subset, CD4+ or CD8+ T cells, or bulk PBMC T cells (not recorded which). All receptors come from a woman in her fifties or sixties in good health.

The chain employs TRBV10-2 and TRBJ2-5; TCRdb reports TRBD2, a call that lacks DNA to check it against. The CDR3 spans 18 residues. Germline CDR1 WSHSY, CDR2 SAAADI. CDR3 amino acids: CASARLAGGRLIQETQYF.

V is TRBV6-5 and J is TRBJ2-7; checking the TCRdb D call of TRBD1 is not possible without DNA. The CDR3 has 14 residues. Germline V gives CDR1 MNHEY, CDR2 SVGAGI. CDR3 region: CASSYSIDSSEQYF.

V gene TRBV5-1 combines with J gene TRBJ2-1; TCRdb's D call of TRBD2 is untestable without DNA. CDR1 SGHRS and CDR2 YFSETQ come from the germline V gene. This CDR3 spans 17 amino acids. CDR3 region: CASNGGVSSPPYNEQFF.

V and J are TRBV9 and TRBJ2-7; with no DNA, the TCRdb D assignment of TRBD1 cannot be verified. The CDR3 consists of 14 residues. Germline CDR1 is SGDLS and CDR2 is YYNGEE. CDR3 residues: CASSVGGTAYEQYF.

This sequence joins TRBV7-9 and TRBJ2-3. Germline V gives CDR1 SEHNR, CDR2 FQNEAQ (reference sequence). The CDR3 is 15 residues long. This CDR3 reads CASSLLVSSTDTQYF. The full variable domain, rest sourced from reference TRBV7-9 and TRBJ2-3, is DTGVSQNPRHKITKRGQNVTFRCDPISEHNRLYWYRQTLGQGPEFLTYFQNEAQLEKSRLLSDRFSAERPKGSFSTLEIQRTEQGDSAMYLCASSLLVSSTDTQYFGPGTRLTVL.

The chain employs TRBV24-1 and TRBJ1-2; TCRdb's D call, TRBD1, is unchecked because there is no DNA. Germline CDR1 and CDR2: KGHDR and SFDVKD. The CDR3 spans 13 residues. The CDR3 is CATSTGATYGYTF.

The J gene is TRBJ2-6, the V gene TRBV6-5. From germline, CDR1 is MNHEY and CDR2 SVGAGI. CDR3 length: 14 amino acids. The CDR3 reads CASSGVAGANVLTF.

The chain uses TRBV20-1 and TRBJ2-3; TCRdb calls TRBD2, which cannot be checked without DNA. The CDR3 has 15 amino acids. Per germline, CDR1 DFQATT and CDR2 SNEGSKA (reference sequence). The CDR3 sequence: CSARDSFSGADTQYF.

This chain uses TRBV30 with TRBJ2-4; TCRdb picks TRBD2, but there is no DNA to check that call. The CDR3 contains 12 residues. The germline V gene has CDR1 GTSNPN and CDR2 SVGIG (reference sequence). The CDR3: CAWSDERDPQYF. Variable domain in full (rest from reference TRBV30 and TRBJ2-4): SQTIHQWPATLVQPVGSPLSLECTVEGTSNPNLYWYRQAAGRGLQLLFYSVGIGQISSEVPQNLSASRPQDRQFILSSKKLLLSDSGFYLCAWSDERDPQYFGAGTRLSVL.

The gene calls are TRBV6-1 and TRBJ2-7. This CDR3 region has 15 residues. Germline V lookup: CDR1 MNHNS, CDR2 SASEGT. CDR3 sequence: CASSDSSGGYYEQYF.

This chain connects TRBV6-6 to TRBJ2-7; TCRdb names TRBD2, which stays unverified in the absence of DNA. The CDR3 extends over 15 amino acids. The germline V gene encodes CDR1 MNHNY and CDR2 SVGAGI (reference sequence). The CDR3 is CASPFGAGGPYEQYF.

The rearrangement joins TRBV11-2 to TRBJ1-1; TCRdb picks TRBD1, but there is no DNA to check that call. This CDR3 comprises 12 residues. Germline lookup yields CDR1 SGHAT and CDR2 FQNNGV. CDR3 region: CACRGVNTEAFF.

The gene calls are TRBV9 and TRBJ1-1. Per germline, CDR1 SGDLS and CDR2 YYNGEE. The CDR3 sequence is 13 residues long. The CDR3 loop reads CASSVEVYTEAFF.

V gene TRBV29-1 combines with J gene TRBJ2-1; the D call from TCRdb, TRBD2, cannot be confirmed without DNA. The CDR3 consists of 14 residues. CDR1 SQVTM and CDR2 ANQGSEA come from the germline V gene. CDR3: CSPADPVAVNEQFF.

The chain recombines TRBV29-1 with TRBJ1-1. This CDR3 spans 15 amino acids. Germline loops: CDR1 SQVTM, CDR2 ANQGSEA. CDR3 in amino acids: CSVEDATGLFDEAFF.

V and J are TRBV7-9 and TRBJ2-3. The germline gives CDR1 SEHNR, CDR2 FQNEAQ (reference sequence). This CDR3 has 14 residues. This CDR3 is CASSAWDDTDTQYF.

The genes are TRBV20-1 and TRBJ2-1. This CDR3 is built from 13 residues. The germline V gene has CDR1 DFQATT and CDR2 SNEGSKA (reference sequence). The CDR3: CSARPISYNEQFF.

CDR3 region: CASSLKSGGSYEQYF. J is TRBJ2-7 and V is TRBV11-3. CDR3 length: 15 amino acids. The germline gives CDR1 SGHNT, CDR2 YENEEA.

The J gene is TRBJ2-7, the V gene TRBV30; the TRBD1 assignment by TCRdb is unverifiable without DNA. The length of the CDR3 is 13 residues. CDR1 is GTSNPN and CDR2 is SVGIG in the germline V gene (reference sequence). This chain's CDR3 is CACYPGDSYEQYF.

The chain joins TRBV11-2 to TRBJ2-3; checking the TCRdb D call of TRBD2 is not possible without DNA. This CDR3 is built from 17 residues. CDR1 is SGHAT and CDR2 is FQNNGV in the germline V gene. Here the CDR3 reads CASSLPTAGGGTDTQYF. Drawing the rest from reference TRBV11-2 and TRBJ2-3, the complete variable domain is EAGVAQSPRYKIIEKRQSVAFWCNPISGHATLYWYQQILGQGPKLLIQFQNNGVVDDSQLPKDRFSAERLKGVDSTLKIQPAKLEDSAVYLCASSLPTAGGGTDTQYFGPGTRLTVL.

This chain links TRBV14 with TRBJ2-2; TCRdb returns TRBD1, unconfirmable since there is no DNA. The germline CDR1 and CDR2 sequences are SGHDN and FVKESK. The CDR3 runs 17 residues. The chain's CDR3 is CASSQVGTLANTGELFF.

The genes are TRBV14 and TRBJ2-3. In germline, CDR1 is SGHDN, CDR2 FVKESK. The CDR3 length is 15 residues. CDR3 protein: CASSQDGSRIDTQYF.

The V gene is TRBV12-3 or TRBV12-4, the J gene TRBJ1-1; TCRdb proposes TRBD1, but this gene call is untestable without DNA. The CDR3 is 15 residues long. The CDR3 here is CASTDEGQGRTEAFF.

The chain carries TRBV11-2 and TRBJ2-3; checking the TCRdb D call of TRBD2 is not possible without DNA. This CDR3 is built from 18 residues. CDR1 is SGHAT, CDR2 FQNNGV, per germline. The CDR3 protein is CASSSTGASGSMSDTQYF.

The V gene is TRBV28, the J gene TRBJ2-1; TCRdb gives TRBD1 as the D gene, but with no DNA this cannot be confirmed. This CDR3 is 12 amino acids long. Germline CDR1 is MDHEN and CDR2 is SYDVKM. The chain's CDR3 is CASSLMAPNKFF. The whole variable domain, remainder taken from reference TRBV28 and TRBJ2-1, is DVKVTQSSRYLVKRTGEKVFLECVQDMDHENMFWYRQDPGLGLRLIYFSYDVKMKEKGDIPEGYSVSREKKERFSLILESASTNQTSMYLCASSLMAPNKFFGPGTRLTVL.

The chain combines TRBV5-6 with TRBJ2-2; TCRdb lists TRBD2, though no DNA is available to test this call. The CDR3 consists of 17 residues. CDR1 and CDR2 (germline): SGHDT, YYEEEE. The CDR3 sequence is CASSLRLAGANTGELFF.

V usage is TRBV15 and J usage is TRBJ2-3; the D gene TCRdb calls, TRBD1, cannot be checked with no DNA. Germline V lookup: CDR1 LNHNV, CDR2 YYDKDF (reference sequence). The CDR3 runs to 15 residues. The CDR3: CATSSTGTSADTQYF.

The rearrangement joins TRBV12-5 to TRBJ2-1. This CDR3 comprises 14 residues. Germline assignment: CDR1 LGHNT and CDR2 FRNRAP. The CDR3 here is CASGSHSRNNEQFF. Supplemented by reference TRBV12-5 and TRBJ2-1, the full variable domain reads DARVTQTPRHKVTEMGQEVTMRCQPILGHNTVFWYRQTMMQGLELLAYFRNRAPLDDSGMPKDRFSAEMPDATLATLKIQPSEPRDSAVYFCASGSHSRNNEQFFGPGTRLTVL.

The rearrangement joins TRBV4-1 to TRBJ1-1. This CDR3 region has 15 residues. CDR1 is MGHRA and CDR2 is YSYEKL in the germline V gene. CDR3 residues: CASEMESGMNTEAFF.

The rearrangement joins TRBV13 to TRBJ2-7; TCRdb's D call, TRBD1, is unchecked because there is no DNA. The CDR3 has 13 amino acids. The germline CDR1 and CDR2 sequences are PRHDT and FYEKMQ (reference sequence). The chain's CDR3 is CASSHRGYYEQYF.

The chain is built from TRBV3-1 and TRBJ2-1; no DNA is available, so the TRBD2 call from TCRdb remains unchecked. CDR1 and CDR2 (germline): LGHDT, YNNKEL (reference sequence). The CDR3 is made up of 20 amino acids. CDR3 protein: CASSQDPGLAGGHSYNEQFF.

The rearrangement uses TRBV24-1 and TRBJ2-5; TCRdb returns TRBD1, unconfirmable since there is no DNA. The CDR3 covers 16 residues. Germline CDR1 and CDR2: KGHDR and SFDVKD. The CDR3 protein is CATSDSPRDREWTQYF.